The 20 T cell receptor beta chains below come from one sample, sequenced in a study of blood T cell repertoires in COVID-19. Measured with immunoSEQ multiplex PCR; TCRdb has only the in-frame clones, and not every one. Found here are roughly 140,000 clones, about 86% of them singletons; the top ten hold around 7%. The material sequenced was PBMCs or T cells enriched from blood (not recorded which). These receptors were taken from a man aged 45-60 years who had recovered from COVID-19.

The rearrangement joins TRBV9 to TRBJ2-5; TRBD1 matches at 8 bases. The V gene end was trimmed by 4 bases and the J gene end by 5 bases; junction bases not matched to a gene: 7. The germline CDR1 and CDR2 sequences are SGDLS and YYNGEE. The CDR3 contains 14 residues. DNA for the CDR3: TGTGCCAGCAGCTACTCGGGACAGGCCGAGACCCAGTACTTC. Translation: CASSYSGQAETQYF.

The count of this clone is one. This chain joins TRBV6-5 and TRBJ2-1; TRBD2 aligns across 10 bases. CDR1 and CDR2 (germline): MNHEY, SVGAGI. The J segment lost 4 bases and the V segment lost 11 bases, leaving 8 bases of the junction unmatched. This CDR3 comprises 14 residues. CDR3 region: CAGKSGGAYNEQFF. As DNA, the CDR3 is TGTGCCGGCAAGAGCGGGGGGGCGTACAATGAGCAGTTCTTC.

The CDR3 here is CASSLAASAGYNEQFF. The CDR3 DNA is TGTGCCAGCAGCTTAGCGGCTAGCGCGGGCTACAATGAGCAGTTCTTC. The rearrangement joins TRBV11-3 to TRBJ2-1, with D perhaps matching TRBD2 (6 bases). The V gene's germline CDR1 is SGHNT and CDR2 YENEEA. V was pared by 1 base and J by 3 bases, with 13 bases between. The CDR3 totals 16 residues.

The rearrangement uses TRBV6-5 and TRBJ1-1, with unresolved D. The CDR3 is 13 residues long. Germline CDR1 and CDR2: MNHEY and SVGAGI. Trimming removed 3 bases from V and 5 bases from J, with 10 bases in between. The CDR3 reads CASSYLTGTEAFF. The DNA of the CDR3 is TGTGCCAGCAGTTATCTGACGGGGACTGAAGCTTTCTTT.

The chain joins TRBV3-1 (or the pseudogene TRBV3-2) to TRBJ1-3; the D gene is possibly TRBD1 (6 bases). Germline CDR1 LGHDT, CDR2 YNNKEL (reference sequence). The length of the CDR3 is 15 residues. V was cut by 4 bases and J by 3 bases, with 13 bases left in between. CDR3 in DNA: TGTGCCAGCAGCCCATCACCAGGGGTTGGAAACACCATATATTTT. Encoded protein: CASSPSPGVGNTIYF.

This chain uses TRBV13 with TRBJ2-2; 8 bases map to TRBD2. The CDR3 has 15 residues. Trimming removed 3 bases from V and 0 bases from J; junction bases left unmatched: 0. Germline V lookup: CDR1 PRHDT, CDR2 FYEKMQ (reference sequence). The CDR3: CASSLRGANTGELFF. CDR3 nucleotide sequence: TGTGCCAGCAGCTTGCGGGGGGCGAACACCGGGGAGCTGTTTTTT.

The chain is built from TRBV7-2 and TRBJ2-3, with 7 bases that match TRBD2. The CDR3 is made up of 16 amino acids. Losses at the gene ends were 1 base for V and 3 bases for J; bases not matched to a gene: 7. Germline-derived CDR1 and CDR2 are SGHTA and FQGNSA. The CDR3 spells CASSLGGRGLTDTQYF. CDR3 sequence (DNA): TGTGCCAGCAGCTTAGGAGGGCGGGGGTTAACAGATACGCAGTATTTT.

The chain combines TRBV3-1 (or the pseudogene TRBV3-2) with TRBJ1-5, with D perhaps matching TRBD1 (6 bases). The CDR3 covers 17 residues. The germline V gene has CDR1 LGHDT and CDR2 YNNKEL (reference sequence). The V end was cut by 0 bases, the J end by 4 bases, with 16 bases between. CDR3 in amino acids: CASSQDFGGQSNQPQHF. The CDR3 nucleotides are TGTGCCAGCAGCCAAGATTTCGGCGGACAGAGTAATCAGCCCCAGCATTTT.

In nucleotides, the CDR3 is TGTGCCAGCAGCTTAAACACAGGCGAAAAACTGTTTTTT. Protein sequence: CASSLNTGEKLFF. The chain is built from TRBV7-3 and TRBJ1-4; tentative D call: TRBD1 (5 bases). There are 13 residues in the CDR3. Germline V lookup: CDR1 SGHTA, CDR2 FQGTGA. Trimming removed 1 base from V and 8 bases from J, with 8 bases in between.

This clone was detected once. This sequence joins TRBV19 and TRBJ1-5; possibly TRBD1 for D (5 bases). Germline V gene lookup returns CDR1 LNHDA and CDR2 SQIVND (reference sequence). The CDR3 is 15 residues long. Trimming took off 2 bases at V and 5 bases at J, with 13 bases between the two ends. Written as DNA, the CDR3 is TGTGCCAGTAGTATATTGGGGCTAGGGGATCAGCCCCAGCATTTT. Its protein product is CASSILGLGDQPQHF.

This clone was detected only once. The chain carries TRBV6-5 and TRBJ1-1; TRBD1 agrees at 8 bases. The CDR3 is 11 residues long. In germline, CDR1 is MNHEY, CDR2 SVGAGI. V shed 6 bases and J 11 bases; nucleotides not matched to a gene: 5. The CDR3: CASRTGVGAFF. Here the CDR3 DNA reads TGTGCCAGCAGGACAGGGGTAGGGGCTTTCTTT.

The chain carries TRBV7-2 and TRBJ2-5, with 10 bases aligning to TRBD2. Germline lookup yields CDR1 SGHTA and CDR2 FQGNSA. The CDR3 has 15 amino acids. The V and J ends lost 1 base and 5 bases, in that order; junction bases with no gene match: 4. The CDR3 spells CASSLVRSGRETQYF. The CDR3 region has the DNA TGTGCCAGCAGCTTAGTACGTAGCGGGAGGGAGACCCAGTACTTC.

Remarks on this clone: Other DNA sequences from this sample encode an identical CDR3 as well. This chain connects TRBV3-1 (or the pseudogene TRBV3-2) to TRBJ1-2, with D unclear. Germline V CDR1 and CDR2: LGHDT, YNNKEL (reference sequence). The V gene lost 4 bases and the J gene lost 0 bases, with 6 bases spanning the gap. This CDR3 is 13 amino acids long. The CDR3 spells CASSPRANYGYTF. CDR3 bases: TGTGCCAGCAGCCCACGAGCTAACTATGGCTACACCTTC.

This chain links TRBV6-6 with TRBJ2-7; D gene uncertain. CDR3 size: 12 residues. The V end was cut by 4 bases, the J end by 2 bases, with 6 bases between. Germline-derived CDR1 and CDR2 are MNHNY and SVGAGI (reference sequence). The CDR3 region is CASSSSTYEQYF. Written as DNA, the CDR3 is TGTGCCAGCAGTTCCTCTACCTACGAGCAGTACTTC.

This clone was seen only a few times. The chain carries TRBV5-1 and TRBJ2-1; maybe TRBD2 (5 bases). The CDR3 is 14 amino acids. Deletions cut 5 bases from V and 4 bases from J, with 13 bases between. The V gene's germline CDR1 is SGHRS and CDR2 YFSETQ. CDR3 bases: TGCGCCAGCAGGAAGGACTTTGGGTACAATGAGCAGTTCTTC. Translating it yields CASRKDFGYNEQFF.

The table lists this clone with a few counts. The J gene is TRBJ1-1, the V gene TRBV7-9; TRBD1 is a possible D gene (6 bases). CDR3 length: 14 residues. Trimming removed 1 base at V and 4 bases at J, with 10 bases between. Per the germline V gene, CDR1 is SEHNR and CDR2 is FQNEAQ (reference sequence). The CDR3 loop reads CASSLGQGSTEAFF. The CDR3 DNA reads TGTGCCAGCAGCTTAGGGCAGGGGAGCACTGAAGCTTTCTTT.

V and J are TRBV24-1 and TRBJ2-5; no definite D call. The length of the CDR3 is 13 residues. V was shortened by 4 bases and J by 2 bases, with 7 bases between the two germline ends. Germline values: CDR1 KGHDR, CDR2 SFDVKD. CDR3 nucleotides: TGTGCCACCAGTGACCCCGGGCAAGAGACCCAGTACTTC. This translates into CATSDPGQETQYF.

This clone was seen a single time. This sequence joins TRBV19 and TRBJ1-6; D may be TRBD1 (5 bases). The CDR3 loop spans 15 amino acids. Trimming pared 3 bases from V and 7 bases from J, leaving 13 bases between. Looked up from germline, CDR1 is LNHDA and CDR2 is SQIVND (reference sequence). CDR3 in amino acids: CASSIAGILNSPLHF. The CDR3 nucleotides are TGTGCCAGTAGTATTGCAGGGATCCTGAATTCACCCCTCCACTTT.

The rearrangement links TRBV29-1 to TRBJ1-1, with 12 bases fitting TRBD1. Germline V CDR1 and CDR2: SQVTM, ANQGSEA. The CDR3 sequence is 15 residues long. V dropped 7 bases and J dropped 0; count of bases not matched to a gene: 6. The CDR3 here is CSGTGTGGLNTEAFF. The DNA for the CDR3 is TGCAGCGGGACCGGGACAGGGGGCCTGAACACTGAAGCTTTCTTT.

V gene TRBV5-4 combines with J gene TRBJ2-7, with 11 bases identical to TRBD1. With V trimmed by 4 bases and J by 4 bases, 7 bases remained unmatched. The CDR3 runs 15 residues. From germline, CDR1 is SGHNT and CDR2 YYREEE (reference sequence). CDR3 region: CASSLPGQGVYEQYF. For the CDR3, the DNA is TGTGCCAGCAGCCTTCCGGGACAGGGGGTTTACGAGCAGTACTTC.